The 5 T cell receptor beta chains below come from one sample, sequenced in a study of blood T cell repertoires in COVID-19. TCRdb keeps only in-frame clones here, not all; method: immunoSEQ multiplex PCR. The sample shows about 79,000 clones, about 90% of them seen only once. The source material was peripheral blood. Every receptor here comes from a man over 45 with active COVID-19.

This clone was recorded a few times. The CDR3 nucleotides are TGCGCCAGCAGTCCACCACAGGGGATGGCTTGGTCCTATAATTCACCCCTCCACTTT. Its translation: CASSPPQGMAWSYNSPLHF. This sequence joins TRBV23-1 and TRBJ1-6; 7 positions agree with TRBD1. TRBV23-1 is filed as an ORF, its function uncertain. V shed 4 bases and J 1 base; nucleotides not matched to a gene: 13. The CDR3 is made up of 19 amino acids.

The sample holds one count of this clone. The CDR3 DNA follows: TGTGCCAGTAGGGGGGACAGGAGCACTACCCAGTACTTC. Amino acid sequence: CASRGDRSTTQYF. This chain links TRBV2 with TRBJ2-5; 8 bases align to TRBD1. V gave up 9 bases and J gave up 8 bases; unmatched junction bases: 11. Germline V gene lookup returns CDR1 SNHLY and CDR2 FYNNEI. The CDR3 runs to 13 residues.

This chain joins TRBV7-8 and TRBJ2-6; D may be TRBD1 (6 bases). This CDR3 is built from 16 residues. Deletions cut 2 bases from V and 9 bases from J, with 17 bases between. Germline values: CDR1 SGHVS, CDR2 FQNEAQ. The CDR3 protein is CASSLMRGTSLNVLTF. In DNA form, the CDR3 reads TGTGCCAGCAGCTTAATGAGAGGGACATCACTCAACGTCCTGACTTTC.

The rearrangement joins TRBV18 to TRBJ2-3, with TRBD2 identical over 14 bases. Germline values: CDR1 KGHSH, CDR2 LQKENI. V was clipped by 1 base and J by 8 bases; unmatched bases: 8. This CDR3 is built from 17 residues. Here the CDR3 reads CASSPRTSGRTGGTQYF. Here the CDR3 DNA reads TGTGCCAGCTCACCACGGACTAGCGGGAGGACCGGTGGTACGCAGTATTTT. The whole variable domain, filled in from reference TRBV18 and TRBJ2-3, reads NAGVMQNPRHLVRRRGQEARLRCSPMKGHSHVYWYRQLPEEGLKFMVYLQKENIIDESGMPKERFSAEFPKEGPSILRIQQVVRGDSAAYFCASSPRTSGRTGGTQYFGPGTRLTVL.

This chain joins TRBV28 and TRBJ1-2, with 9 bases that match TRBD1. This CDR3 comprises 15 residues. With V trimmed by 5 bases and J by 2 bases, 6 bases remained unmatched. Germline CDR1 is MDHEN and CDR2 is SYDVKM. For the CDR3, the DNA is TGTGCCAGCAGTATTACAGGGGGCTTAAACTATGGCTACACCTTC. It specifies CASSITGGLNYGYTF.